This T cell receptor beta chain was sequenced during a study of molecular identifiers for immune sequencing clone quantification. Study results and caveats: Clones of above 20 RNA copies carried over 99% of effector molecules; in naive cells they carried under 1%.

This clonotype was recorded a few times. Its antigen is undetermined. TCRdb analysed the PCR reads with MiXCR anew, one entry per CDR3 protein. The data show about 63,000 distinct CDR3 sequences, around 20% seen once. Germline V gene lookup returns CDR1 LNHNV and CDR2 YYDKDF (reference sequence). J gave up 3 bases and V 6 bases, and 8 bases lay outside the gene matches. The CDR3 has 15 residues. The origin of this receptor is a human donor in good health. Some libraries in this study had Jurkat cell RNA spiked in. Sequenced sample: naive CD8+ T cells from blood, with Jurkat cell RNA spiked in. Indicated subset: FACS-sorted CD8+CD4-CCR7+CD45RA+ naive T cells. The rearrangement joins TRBV15 to TRBJ2-7, with 10 nucleotides matching TRBD2. The CDR3 protein is CATSDLAGGIYEQYF. The CDR3 bases are TGTGCCACCAGTGACTTAGCGGGAGGCATCTACGAGCAGTACTTC.